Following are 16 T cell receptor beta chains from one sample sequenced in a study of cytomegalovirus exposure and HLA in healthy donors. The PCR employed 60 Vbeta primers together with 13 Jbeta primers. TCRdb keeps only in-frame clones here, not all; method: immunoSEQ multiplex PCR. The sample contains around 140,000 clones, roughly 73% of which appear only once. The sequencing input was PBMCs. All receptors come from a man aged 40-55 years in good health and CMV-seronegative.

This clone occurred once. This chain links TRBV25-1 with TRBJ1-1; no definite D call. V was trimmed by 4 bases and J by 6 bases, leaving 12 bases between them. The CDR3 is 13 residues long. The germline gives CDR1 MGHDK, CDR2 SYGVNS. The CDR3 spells CASSGVEAPEAFF. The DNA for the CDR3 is TGTGCCAGCAGTGGGGTTGAGGCCCCTGAAGCTTTCTTT. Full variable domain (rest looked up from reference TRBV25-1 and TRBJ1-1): EADIYQTPRYLVIGTGKKITLECSQTMGHDKMYWYQQDPGMELHLIHYSYGVNSTEKGDLSSESTVSRIRTEHFPLTLESARPSHTSQYLCASSGVEAPEAFFGQGTRLTVV.

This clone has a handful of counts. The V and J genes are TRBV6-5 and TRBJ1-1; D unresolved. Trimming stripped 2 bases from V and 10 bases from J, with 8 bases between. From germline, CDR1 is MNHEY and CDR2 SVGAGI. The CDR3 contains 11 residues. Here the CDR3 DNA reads TGTGCCAGCAGTTACGAGGGCAGAGCTTTCTTT. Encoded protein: CASSYEGRAFF.

CDR3 nucleotides: TGTGCCAGCAGCCGGGACAGAATCCCGGCGGGCTACACCTTC. As protein: CASSRDRIPAGYTF. This chain uses TRBV5-6 with TRBJ1-2; 7 bases map to TRBD1. Germline trimming cut 4 bases from V and 8 bases from J; bases unmatched to any gene: 11. CDR1 is SGHDT, CDR2 YYEEEE, per germline. This CDR3 comprises 14 residues.

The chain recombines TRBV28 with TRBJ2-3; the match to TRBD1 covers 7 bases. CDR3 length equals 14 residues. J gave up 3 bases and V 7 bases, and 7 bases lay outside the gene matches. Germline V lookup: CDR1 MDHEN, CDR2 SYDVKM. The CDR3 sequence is CASNTGVWTDTQYF. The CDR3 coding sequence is TGTGCCAGCAATACAGGGGTGTGGACAGATACGCAGTATTTT.

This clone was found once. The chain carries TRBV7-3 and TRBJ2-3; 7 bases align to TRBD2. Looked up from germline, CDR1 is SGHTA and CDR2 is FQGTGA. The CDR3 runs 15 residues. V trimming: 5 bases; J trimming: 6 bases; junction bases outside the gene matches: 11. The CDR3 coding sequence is TGTGCCAGCAGCCTTACCGGGACTACGGGCGATACGCAGTATTTT. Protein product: CASSLTGTTGDTQYF.

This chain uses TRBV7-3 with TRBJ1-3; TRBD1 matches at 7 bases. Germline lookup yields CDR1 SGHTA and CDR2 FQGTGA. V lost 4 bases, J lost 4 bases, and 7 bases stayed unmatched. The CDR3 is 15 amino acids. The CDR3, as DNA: TGTGCCAGCAGCTCCGCAGGGGGTTCGGGAAACACCATATATTTT. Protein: CASSSAGGSGNTIYF.

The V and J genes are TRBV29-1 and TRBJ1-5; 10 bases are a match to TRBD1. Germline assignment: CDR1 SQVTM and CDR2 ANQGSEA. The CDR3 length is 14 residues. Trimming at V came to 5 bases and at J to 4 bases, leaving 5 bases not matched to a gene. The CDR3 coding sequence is TGCAGCGTTCGTGACAGGGGGCAGAATCAGCCCCAGCATTTT. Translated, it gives CSVRDRGQNQPQHF.

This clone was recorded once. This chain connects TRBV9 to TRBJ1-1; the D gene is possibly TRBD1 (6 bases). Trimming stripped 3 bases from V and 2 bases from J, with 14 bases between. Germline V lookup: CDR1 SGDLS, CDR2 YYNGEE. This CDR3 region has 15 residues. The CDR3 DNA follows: TGTGCCAGCAGCGCCTCCCTGGGGGCAAACACTGAAGCTTTCTTT. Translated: CASSASLGANTEAFF. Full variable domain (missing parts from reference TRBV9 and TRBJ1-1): DSGVTQTPKHLITATGQRVTLRCSPRSGDLSVYWYQQSLDQGLQFLIQYYNGEERAKGNILERFSAQQFPDLHSELNLSSLELGDSALYFCASSASLGANTEAFFGQGTRLTVV.

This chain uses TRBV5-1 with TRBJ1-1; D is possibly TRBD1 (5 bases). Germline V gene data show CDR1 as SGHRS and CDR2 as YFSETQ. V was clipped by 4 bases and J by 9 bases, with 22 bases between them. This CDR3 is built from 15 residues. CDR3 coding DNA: TGCGCCAGCAGCCCACGTACCCGTTCGGGGGAGCAAGCTTTCTTT. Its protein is CASSPRTRSGEQAFF.

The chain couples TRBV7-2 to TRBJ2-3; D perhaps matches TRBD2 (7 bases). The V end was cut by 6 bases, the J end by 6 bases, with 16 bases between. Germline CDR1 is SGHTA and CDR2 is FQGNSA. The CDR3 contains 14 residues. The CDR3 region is CASRQGGGGDTQYF. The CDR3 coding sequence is TGTGCCAGCAGGCAAGGGGGGGGCGGGGATACGCAGTATTTT.

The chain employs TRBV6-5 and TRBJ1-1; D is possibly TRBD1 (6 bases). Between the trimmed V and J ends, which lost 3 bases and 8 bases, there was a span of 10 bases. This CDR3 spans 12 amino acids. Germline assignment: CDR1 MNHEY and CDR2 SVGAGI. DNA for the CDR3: TGTGCCAGCAGTTATCTTCAGGGGGAAGCTTTCTTT. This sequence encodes CASSYLQGEAFF.

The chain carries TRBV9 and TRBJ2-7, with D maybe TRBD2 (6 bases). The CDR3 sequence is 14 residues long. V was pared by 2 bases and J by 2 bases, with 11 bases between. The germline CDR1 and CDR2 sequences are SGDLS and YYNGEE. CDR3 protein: CASSVGGSAYEQYF. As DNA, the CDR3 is TGTGCCAGCAGCGTTGGGGGGAGCGCCTACGAGCAGTACTTC.

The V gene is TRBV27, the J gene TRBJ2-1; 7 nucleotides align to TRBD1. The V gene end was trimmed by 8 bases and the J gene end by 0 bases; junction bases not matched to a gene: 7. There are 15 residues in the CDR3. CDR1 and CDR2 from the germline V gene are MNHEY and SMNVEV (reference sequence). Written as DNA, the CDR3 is TGTGCCAGCGCCGGACAGGATAGCTCCTACAATGAGCAGTTCTTC. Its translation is CASAGQDSSYNEQFF.

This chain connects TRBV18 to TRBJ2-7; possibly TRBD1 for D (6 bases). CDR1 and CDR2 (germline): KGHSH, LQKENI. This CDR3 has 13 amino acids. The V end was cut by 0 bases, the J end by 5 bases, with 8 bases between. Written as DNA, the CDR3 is TGTGCCAGCTCACCACCGGGGACAAACGAGCAGTACTTC. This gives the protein CASSPPGTNEQYF.

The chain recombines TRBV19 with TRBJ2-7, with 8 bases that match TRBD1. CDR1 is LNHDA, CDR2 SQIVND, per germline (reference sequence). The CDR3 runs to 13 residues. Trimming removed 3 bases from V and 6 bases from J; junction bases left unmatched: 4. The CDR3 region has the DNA TGTGCCAGTAGTATGGCAGGGACAGGCGAGCAGTACTTC. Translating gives CASSMAGTGEQYF.

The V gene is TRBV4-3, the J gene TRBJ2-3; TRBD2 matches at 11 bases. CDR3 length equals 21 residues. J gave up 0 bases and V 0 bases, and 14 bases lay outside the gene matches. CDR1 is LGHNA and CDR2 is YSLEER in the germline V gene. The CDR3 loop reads CASSQDWASGGISSSTDTQYF. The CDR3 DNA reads TGCGCCAGCAGCCAAGATTGGGCTAGCGGGGGGATCTCATCTAGCACAGATACGCAGTATTTT.